The 5 T cell receptor beta chains listed next were all sequenced from one sample in a study of blood T cell repertoires in COVID-19 (dated by TCRdb to 2019 to 2021). To prepare the library, the immunoSEQ multiplex PCR assay was applied. The table was pulled from immuneACCESS by TCRdb, which kept in-frame rearrangements only. Such tables lose some clones; where checked, under half of the loss comes from unresolved V genes, and the rest has no known cause. For this sample the table gives approximately 36,000 clones, of which around 90% were detected only once. The ten largest clones add up to around 21% of the sample. The specimen sequenced was peripheral blood. These receptors came from a man aged 60 to 75 with acute or convalescent COVID-19.

The chain couples TRBV5-1 to TRBJ2-3, with D possibly matching TRBD1 (7 bases). The germline gives CDR1 SGHRS, CDR2 YFSETQ. V was shortened by 4 bases and J by 3 bases, with 18 bases between the two germline ends. The CDR3 is 16 residues long. This CDR3 reads CASSAGQWEGTDTQYF. CDR3 DNA sequence: TGCGCCAGCAGCGCGGGACAGTGGGAAGGAACAGATACGCAGTATTTT.

J is TRBJ1-1 and V is TRBV12-3 or TRBV12-4; 8 nucleotides line up with TRBD1. The CDR3 extends over 13 amino acids. The V gene end was trimmed by 4 bases and the J gene end by 3 bases; junction bases not matched to a gene: 1. CDR3 bases: TGTGCCAGCAGTTCAGGGGGCCACACTGAAGCTTTCTTT. It translates to CASSSGGHTEAFF.

V is TRBV18 and J is TRBJ1-1, with 7 bases matching TRBD1. V shed 0 bases and J 5 bases; nucleotides not matched to a gene: 3. The CDR3 runs to 14 residues. In germline, CDR1 is KGHSH, CDR2 LQKENI. CDR3 amino acids: CASSPPTGQTEAFF. As DNA, the CDR3 is TGTGCCAGCTCACCACCGACGGGACAGACTGAAGCTTTCTTT. The full variable domain, completed using reference TRBV18 and TRBJ1-1, is NAGVMQNPRHLVRRRGQEARLRCSPMKGHSHVYWYRQLPEEGLKFMVYLQKENIIDESGMPKERFSAEFPKEGPSILRIQQVVRGDSAAYFCASSPPTGQTEAFFGQGTRLTVV.

The V gene is TRBV24-1, the J gene TRBJ2-1; 10 nucleotides align to TRBD2. V dropped 9 bases and J dropped 2; count of bases not matched to a gene: 0. Germline V gives CDR1 KGHDR, CDR2 SFDVKD. The CDR3 length is 13 residues. The CDR3 spells CATGLAAYNEQFF. The CDR3 region has the DNA TGTGCCACCGGACTAGCGGCCTACAATGAGCAGTTCTTC.

V and J are TRBV6-5 and TRBJ1-5; TRBD1 might be the D (6 bases). The CDR3 runs 15 residues. V shed 6 bases and J shed 8 bases, with 20 bases lying between them. Germline V CDR1 and CDR2: MNHEY, SVGAGI. As DNA, the CDR3 is TGTGCCAGCAGCCAAACAGGGACGGTTCGGGAGCCCCAGCATTTT. Residues: CASSQTGTVREPQHF.